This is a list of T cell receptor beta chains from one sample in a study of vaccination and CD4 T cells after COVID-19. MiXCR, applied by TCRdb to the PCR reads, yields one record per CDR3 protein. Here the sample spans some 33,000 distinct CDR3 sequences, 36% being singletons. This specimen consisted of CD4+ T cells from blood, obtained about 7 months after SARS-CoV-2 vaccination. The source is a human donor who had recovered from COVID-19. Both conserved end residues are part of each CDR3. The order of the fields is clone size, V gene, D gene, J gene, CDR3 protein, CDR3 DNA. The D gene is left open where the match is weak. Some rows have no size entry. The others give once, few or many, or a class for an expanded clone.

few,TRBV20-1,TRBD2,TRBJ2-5,CSAPRLAGSFQETQYF,TGCAGTGCCCCTCGACTAGCGGGGAGCTTTCAAGAGACCCAGTACTTC
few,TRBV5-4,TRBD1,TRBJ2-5,CASSLKQGDETQYF,TGTGCCAGCAGCTTGAAGCAGGGGGATGAGACCCAGTACTTC
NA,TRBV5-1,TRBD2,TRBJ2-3,CASSPWASGRAYRDTQYF,TGCGCCAGCAGCCCCTGGGCTAGCGGGAGGGCCTACCGGGATACGCAGTATTTT
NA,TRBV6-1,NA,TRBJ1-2,CASGPRQRLYGYTF,TGTGCCAGCGGACCGCGGCAGCGGCTATATGGCTACACCTTC
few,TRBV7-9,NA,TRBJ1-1,CATKTAFF,TGTGCCACAAAGACGGCTTTCTTT
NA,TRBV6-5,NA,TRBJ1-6,CASSYSDRNSPLHF,TGTGCCAGCAGTTACTCAGACAGGAATTCACCCCTCCACTTT
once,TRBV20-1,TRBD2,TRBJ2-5,CSAGDLTGTSGLQETQYF,TGCAGTGCTGGAGACCTAACCGGGACTAGCGGATTACAAGAGACCCAGTACTTC
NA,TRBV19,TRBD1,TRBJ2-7,CASGRDRAYEQYF,TGTGCCAGTGGCCGGGACAGGGCCTACGAGCAGTACTTC
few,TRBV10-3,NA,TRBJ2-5,CAISEPPTQYF,TGTGCCATCAGTGAGCCCCCTACCCAGTACTTC
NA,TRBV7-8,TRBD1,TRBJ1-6,CASSPEATGGKSPLHF,TGTGCCAGCAGCCCAGAGGCCACAGGGGGCAAGTCACCCCTCCACTTT
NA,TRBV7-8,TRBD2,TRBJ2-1,CASSFQAGGPYNEQFF,TGTGCCAGCAGCTTTCAAGCGGGAGGCCCATACAATGAGCAGTTCTTC
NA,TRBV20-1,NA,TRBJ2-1,CSARDLASPKAEQFF,TGCAGTGCTAGAGATCTGGCTAGCCCGAAGGCTGAGCAGTTCTTC
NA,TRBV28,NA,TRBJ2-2,CASRPRVGLGYTGELFF,TGTGCCAGCAGGCCCCGGGTGGGGTTAGGATACACCGGGGAGCTGTTTTTT
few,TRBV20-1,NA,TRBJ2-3,CSASDGPTDTQYF,TGCAGTGCTAGTGACGGACCCACAGATACGCAGTATTTT
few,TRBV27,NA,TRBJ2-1,CASSLPGNEQFF,TGTGCCAGCAGTTTACCTGGAAATGAGCAGTTCTTC
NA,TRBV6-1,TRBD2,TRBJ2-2,CASSEASGLTGELFF,TGTGCCAGCAGTGAGGCTAGCGGATTAACCGGGGAGCTGTTTTTT
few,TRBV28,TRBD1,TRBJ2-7,CASRRDSRYEQYF,TGTGCCAGCAGACGGGACAGTCGCTACGAGCAGTACTTC
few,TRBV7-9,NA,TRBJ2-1,CASSLVGGVSYNEQFF,TGTGCCAGCAGCTTAGTCGGCGGGGTGTCCTACAATGAGCAGTTCTTC
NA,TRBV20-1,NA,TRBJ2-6,CSAISGANVLTF,TGCAGTGCCATTTCTGGGGCCAACGTCCTGACTTTC
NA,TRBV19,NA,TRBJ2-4,CASRQDVAKNIQYF,TGTGCCAGTAGACAGGACGTAGCCAAAAACATTCAGTACTTC
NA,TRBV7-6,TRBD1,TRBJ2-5,CASRPGQGAETQYF,TGTGCCAGCAGGCCGGGACAGGGGGCAGAGACCCAGTACTTC
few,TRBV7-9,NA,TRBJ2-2,CASRATDYTGELFF,TGTGCCAGCAGGGCGACTGACTACACCGGGGAGCTGTTTTTT
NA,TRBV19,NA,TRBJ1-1,CASRTPGRMNTEAFF,TGTGCCAGTAGGACCCCGGGACGGATGAACACTGAAGCTTTCTTT
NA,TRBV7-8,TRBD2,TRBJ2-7,CASSLNPSGSYPYEQYF,TGTGCCAGCAGCTTAAACCCTAGCGGGAGTTACCCCTACGAGCAGTACTTC
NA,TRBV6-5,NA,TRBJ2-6,CASSYSIGANVLTF,TGTGCCAGCAGTTACTCGATTGGGGCCAACGTCCTGACTTTC
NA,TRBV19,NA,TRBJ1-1,CASSISSRKSPRTSNTEAFF,TGTGCCAGTAGTATTTCCAGTCGCAAATCCCCGAGGACGTCGAACACTGAAGCTTTCTTT
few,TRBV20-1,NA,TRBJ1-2,CSARDTRTDGYTF,TGCAGTGCTAGAGATACCCGGACAGATGGCTACACCTTC
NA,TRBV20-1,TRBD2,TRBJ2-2,CSAHPSGRPTGELFF,TGCAGTGCCCACCCGAGCGGGAGGCCCACCGGGGAGCTGTTTTTT
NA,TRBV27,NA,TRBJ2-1,CASSPRDNTIYNEQFF,TGTGCCAGCAGCCCCCGGGATAACACGATATACAATGAGCAGTTCTTC